This T cell receptor beta chain was identified during a study of blood T cell repertoires in COVID-19. The CDR3 loop spans 16 amino acids. The germline V and J ends were trimmed by 6 bases and 4 bases, with 21 bases remaining between them. CDR1 is PRHDT and CDR2 is FYEKMQ in the germline V gene (reference sequence). TCRdb's copy holds only in-frame clones and misses some; the assay was immunoSEQ multiplex PCR. The sample has about 170,000 clones; about 83% are singletons. V and J are TRBV13 and TRBJ1-2; D ambiguous. Source material: PBMCs or T cells enriched from blood (not recorded which). The TCR comes from a woman in her 50s in a cohort exposed to, infected with or recovered from COVID-19 (not recorded which). The CDR3 DNA reads as TGTGCCAGCAGACGCGTAACCGATCGAGAGCTCTATGGCTACACCTTC. It translates to CASRRVTDRELYGYTF. The entire variable domain, with the rest obtained from reference TRBV13 and TRBJ1-2, is as follows: AAGVIQSPRHLIKEKRETATLKCYPIPRHDTVYWYQQGPGQDPQFLISFYEKMQSDKGSIPDRFSAQQFSDYHSELNMSSLELGDSALYFCASRRVTDRELYGYTFGSGTRLTVV.